This TCR beta chain was captured in a study of regulatory T cells in long-lasting Graves disease. Overall study results and limits: The researchers studied only peripheral blood, not thyroid tissue.

The CDR3 is 16 residues long. Per germline, CDR1 SQVTM and CDR2 ANQGSEA. Investigators prepared the TCR beta libraries by applying iRepertoire HTBI primers and Arm-PCR of CDR3 regions. TCRdb used MiXCR to reprocess the multiplex PCR reads, holding one entry per CDR3 protein. The profile shows around 450,000 distinct CDR3 sequences, 20% to 25% of them singletons. Concerning this clonotype: The antigen is undetermined. An end of the junction differs from the germline gene, which may be a read error.

Indicated time point: persistent/refractory GD, antithyroid drugs over 5 years with positive TRAb. PBMC RNA served as the TCR library source. Sample: peripheral blood mononuclear cells (PBMCs), taken when the disease was refractory, from a patient treated with antithyroid drugs. V and J are TRBV29-1 and TRBJ2-3, with D unclear. The receptor's source is a female donor with Graves disease. In DNA, the CDR3 is TGCAGCGTTGAAGAGCCCACGGCCCGTAGCATAGATACGCAGTATTTT. It specifies CSVEEPTARSIDTQYF.